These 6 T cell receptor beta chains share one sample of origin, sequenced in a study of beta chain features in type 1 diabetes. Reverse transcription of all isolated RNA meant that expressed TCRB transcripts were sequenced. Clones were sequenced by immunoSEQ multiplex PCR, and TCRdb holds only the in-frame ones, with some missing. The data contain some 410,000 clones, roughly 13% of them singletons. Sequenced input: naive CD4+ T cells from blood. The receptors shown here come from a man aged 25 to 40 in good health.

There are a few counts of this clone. In nucleotides, the CDR3 is TGTGCCACCAGCGCCCGGTTGGACGGGGACGAGCAGTACTTC. Protein sequence: CATSARLDGDEQYF. V usage is TRBV15 and J usage is TRBJ2-7; D perhaps matches TRBD2 (5 bases). Trimming removed 5 bases at V and 5 bases at J, with 16 bases between. The CDR3 loop spans 14 amino acids. Germline values: CDR1 LNHNV, CDR2 YYDKDF (reference sequence).

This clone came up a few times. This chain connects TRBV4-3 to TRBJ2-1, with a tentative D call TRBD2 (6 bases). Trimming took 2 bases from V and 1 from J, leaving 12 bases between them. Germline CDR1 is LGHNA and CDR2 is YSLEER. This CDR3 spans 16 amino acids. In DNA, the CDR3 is TGCGCCAGCAGCCAAACTGGGCGGGATTCCTACAATGAGCAGTTCTTC. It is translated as CASSQTGRDSYNEQFF.

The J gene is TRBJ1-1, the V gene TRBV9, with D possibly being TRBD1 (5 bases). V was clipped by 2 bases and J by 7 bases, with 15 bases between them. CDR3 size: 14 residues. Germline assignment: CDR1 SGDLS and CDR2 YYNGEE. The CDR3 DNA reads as TGTGCCAGCAGCGTGGAGGCAGGGCATAGTGAAGCTTTCTTT. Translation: CASSVEAGHSEAFF.

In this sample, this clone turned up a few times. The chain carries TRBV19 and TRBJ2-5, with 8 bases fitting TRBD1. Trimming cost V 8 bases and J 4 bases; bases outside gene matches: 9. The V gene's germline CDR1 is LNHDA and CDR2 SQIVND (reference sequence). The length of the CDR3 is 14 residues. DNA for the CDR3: TGTGCCAGTCGCGAACCCGGACAGGGAGAGACCCAGTACTTC. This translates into CASREPGQGETQYF. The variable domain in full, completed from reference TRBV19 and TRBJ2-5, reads DGGITQSPKYLFRKEGQNVTLSCEQNLNHDAMYWYRQDPGQGLRLIYYSQIVNDFQKGDIAEGYSVSREKKESFPLTVTSAQKNPTAFYLCASREPGQGETQYFGPGTRLLVL.

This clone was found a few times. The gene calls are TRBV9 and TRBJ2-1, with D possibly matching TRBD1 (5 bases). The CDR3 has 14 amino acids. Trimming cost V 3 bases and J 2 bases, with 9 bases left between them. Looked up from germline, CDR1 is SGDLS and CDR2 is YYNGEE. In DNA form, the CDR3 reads TGTGCCAGCAGCGAAGGGGTTACCTACAATGAGCAGTTCTTC. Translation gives CASSEGVTYNEQFF.

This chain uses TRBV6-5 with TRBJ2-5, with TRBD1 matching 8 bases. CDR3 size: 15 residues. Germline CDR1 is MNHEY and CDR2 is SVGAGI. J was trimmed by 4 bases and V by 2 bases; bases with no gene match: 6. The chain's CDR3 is CASSYRDRSSETQYF. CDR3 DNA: TGTGCCAGCAGTTACCGGGACAGGTCGTCAGAGACCCAGTACTTC.